This T cell receptor beta chain was profiled in a study of cytomegalovirus exposure and HLA in healthy donors. This CDR3 spans 15 amino acids. Germline CDR1 is SGHRS and CDR2 is YFSETQ. V lost 3 bases, J lost 1 base, and 13 bases lay in between. Researchers ran the PCR with 60 Vbeta and 13 Jbeta primers. The repertoire was sequenced with immunoSEQ multiplex PCR; TCRdb's copy has only in-frame clones and lacks some. The sample has about 33,000 clones. The TCR sequence derives from a woman between 35 and 50 years old in good health and CMV-seropositive. Sequencing used PBMCs. The chain combines TRBV5-1 with TRBJ2-5; D is unclear. CDR3 protein: CASSYGASLQETQYF. The CDR3 coding sequence is TGCGCCAGCAGCTACGGAGCATCCCTCCAAGAGACCCAGTACTTC. The complete variable domain, with remaining parts taken from reference TRBV5-1 and TRBJ2-5, reads KAGVTQTPRYLIKTRGQQVTLSCSPISGHRSVSWYQQTPGQGLQFLFEYFSETQRNKGNFPGRFSGRQFSNSRSEMNVSTLELGDSALYLCASSYGASLQETQYFGPGTRLLVL.